Sequencing of this T cell receptor beta chain was carried out in a study of T cell repertoires in cytomegalovirus infection. Study-wide background: Both a matching HLA type and CMV infection were indicated by public TCR beta signatures. Study results and limitations: Clonotype analysis showed dominance of the ex vivo response by HLA-C-restricted CMV-specific TCR beta clonotypes. Based on cumulative public TCR beta family frequency, carriers of CMV plus the relevant HLA were identified.

TCRdb analysed the reads with MiXCR anew, one entry per CDR3 protein. Of about 60,000 distinct CDR3 sequences listed, roughly 34% are singletons. Turning to this clonotype: No antigen is known for it.

Germline lookup yields CDR1 SGHNT and CDR2 YYREEE (reference sequence). Trimming pared 2 bases from V and 0 bases from J, leaving 9 bases between. CDR3 length equals 15 residues. The source material was PBMCs, sequenced either directly or after in vitro stimulation (not recorded which). This receptor was taken from a human donor in good health (CMV status not recorded). Some clones in this sample may be carry-over from other donors' samples. This chain joins TRBV5-4 and TRBJ2-1; D not certain. The chain's CDR3 is CASSFGPSSYNEQFF. The DNA of the CDR3 is TGTGCCAGCAGCTTTGGCCCCAGCTCCTACAATGAGCAGTTCTTC.